The 9 T cell receptor beta chains presented below share a single source sample, sequenced in a study of shared clonotypes between healthy human individuals. Sequencing was performed with immunoSEQ multiplex PCR; in TCRdb, only in-frame clones are kept and a portion is missing. The sample has around 500,000 clones; 76% are singletons. The sequenced sample was PBMCs. These receptors all stem from a woman aged 40 to 55 in good health. Some clones in this sample may be carry-over from other donors' samples.

The chain is built from TRBV11-2 and TRBJ2-5; tentatively, D is TRBD1 (6 bases). Germline CDR1 SGHAT, CDR2 FQNNGV. V lost 5 bases and J lost 5, with 18 bases in between. The CDR3 extends over 15 amino acids. The CDR3 here is CASSRSGERRETQYF. The CDR3 DNA reads as TGTGCCAGCAGCCGATCAGGGGAGAGGAGGGAGACCCAGTACTTC.

The CDR3 DNA follows: TGCAGCGTTGTCCCTAGCGGCTACAATGAGCAGTTCTTC. Its translation is CSVVPSGYNEQFF. The rearrangement joins TRBV29-1 to TRBJ2-1, with 7 bases identical to TRBD2. Trimming removed 4 bases from V and 3 bases from J; junction bases left unmatched: 3. This CDR3 has 13 residues. Per the germline V gene, CDR1 is SQVTM and CDR2 is ANQGSEA.

The chain joins TRBV5-1 to TRBJ1-1; D is uncertain. Germline assignment: CDR1 SGHRS and CDR2 YFSETQ. V was shortened by 4 bases and J by 1 base, with 11 bases between the two germline ends. This CDR3 region has 14 residues. The CDR3 DNA is TGCGCCAGCAGCGCGCTCCGGGCGAACACTGAAGCTTTCTTT. Translated: CASSALRANTEAFF.

This chain joins TRBV2 and TRBJ1-5; D is ambiguous. Germline V gene sequence: CDR1 SNHLY, CDR2 FYNNEI. The CDR3 is 14 residues long. Trimming cost V 1 base and J 1 base, with 5 bases left between them. The CDR3 sequence is CASSEERSNQPQHF. CDR3 in DNA: TGTGCCAGCAGTGAAGAAAGAAGCAATCAGCCCCAGCATTTT.

The rearrangement joins TRBV5-1 to TRBJ2-7; 12 bases map to TRBD2. The CDR3 loop spans 16 amino acids. With V trimmed by 0 bases and J by 7 bases, 8 bases remained unmatched. The germline V gene has CDR1 SGHRS and CDR2 YFSETQ. CDR3: CASSLVPSGRAREQYF. In nucleotides, the CDR3 is TGCGCCAGCAGCTTGGTCCCTAGCGGGAGGGCCCGAGAGCAGTACTTC.

The chain joins TRBV5-1 to TRBJ2-1; D gene unclear. Germline V gene sequence: CDR1 SGHRS, CDR2 YFSETQ. This CDR3 is 16 amino acids long. V gave up 7 bases and J gave up 0 bases, with 17 bases separating them. The CDR3 DNA sequence: TGCGCCAGCGGGCCCCCGGCAGCGAGCTCCTACAATGAGCAGTTCTTC. Protein sequence: CASGPPAASSYNEQFF.

This clone was counted between two and nine times. This chain joins TRBV10-3 and TRBJ1-2; 8 positions match TRBD1. The ends lost 3 bases at V and 4 bases at J; junction bases unmatched: 7. Germline V gene data show CDR1 as ENHRY and CDR2 as SYGVKD. The CDR3 consists of 15 residues. CDR3 in DNA: TGTGCCATCAGTGAAGAGGGGGACAGGCTCTATGGCTACACCTTC. It translates to CAISEEGDRLYGYTF.

This clone was counted many times. The CDR3 is CASSQGGGNQPQHF. The CDR3 DNA is TGTGCCAGCAGCCAAGGGGGGGGCAATCAGCCCCAGCATTTT. The chain carries TRBV5-4 and TRBJ1-5; a possible D gene is TRBD1 (6 bases). V was cut by 4 bases and J by 2 bases, with 10 bases left in between. Germline V CDR1 and CDR2: SGHNT, YYREEE (reference sequence). CDR3 length: 14 residues.

V usage is TRBV19 and J usage is TRBJ2-3; D is possibly TRBD1 (5 bases). The V gene's germline CDR1 is LNHDA and CDR2 SQIVND (reference sequence). V was pared by 6 bases and J by 1 base, with 8 bases between. This CDR3 region has 13 residues. The CDR3 nucleotides are TGTGCCAGTAGATTACAGGGCACAGATACGCAGTATTTT. Its translation is CASRLQGTDTQYF.